Sequencing of this T cell receptor beta chain was carried out in a study of shared clonotypes between healthy human individuals. On the study more broadly: Aged between 18 and 49, the donors were a couple of women and three men.

Points from the study as a whole: Sample collection involved blood only; tissue repertoires are likely different.

A word on this clone: The antigen is not known.

Deep was the level used in running the assay. The assay was immunoSEQ multiplex PCR, and TCRdb's table has in-frame clones only and misses some. Here the sample spans 450,000 to 500,000 clones, about 80% being singletons. Genomic DNA for unsorted samples, which was extracted with the QIAamp DNA Blood Mini kit, came from some 90 million PBMCs. This TCR derives from a woman aged 40-49 years in good health. Some clones in this sample may be carry-over from other donors' samples. Sequences were obtained from PBMCs.

The CDR3 reads CASSSPGLARGANVLTF. The CDR3 DNA follows: TGTGCCAGCAGTTCGCCGGGGCTAGCGCGGGGGGCCAACGTCCTGACTTTC. The rearrangement links TRBV27 to TRBJ2-6; tentatively, D is TRBD2 (6 bases). Germline CDR1 is MNHEY and CDR2 is SMNVEV (reference sequence). This CDR3 spans 17 amino acids. Trimming pared 4 bases from V and 4 bases from J, leaving 17 bases between.